This TCR beta chain was recovered during a study of cytomegalovirus exposure and HLA in healthy donors. Turning to this clone: Its antigen remains unidentified.

The CDR3 length is 13 residues. The germline V gene has CDR1 SGHTA and CDR2 FQGNSA. Trimming left V 5 bases short and J 5 bases short, with 9 bases between. Whole-study findings and limits: Sequencing probably produced one cluster of sequence variants that were highly shared. Later on, an analysis tied around 17,000 TCR beta sequences to HLA alleles at 0.05 false discovery rate.

Researchers ran the PCR with 60 Vbeta and 13 Jbeta primers. Using immunoSEQ multiplex PCR, the repertoire was profiled, and TCRdb retains in-frame clones only, with some absent. Among about 190,000 clones listed, 75% to 85% were seen once. The TCR comes from a woman aged 18-29 years in good health and CMV-seronegative. The genes are TRBV7-2 and TRBJ2-2; the D gene is possibly TRBD2 (6 bases). The sequenced sample was PBMCs. The CDR3 region is CASSPRGTGELFF. The CDR3 DNA reads as TGTGCCAGCAGCCCCCGGGGGACCGGGGAGCTGTTTTTT. The full variable domain, rest sourced from reference TRBV7-2 and TRBJ2-2, is GAGVSQSPSNKVTEKGKDVELRCDPISGHTALYWYRQSLGQGLEFLIYFQGNSAPDKSGLPSDRFSAERTGGSVSTLTIQRTQQEDSAVYLCASSPRGTGELFFGEGSRLTVL.